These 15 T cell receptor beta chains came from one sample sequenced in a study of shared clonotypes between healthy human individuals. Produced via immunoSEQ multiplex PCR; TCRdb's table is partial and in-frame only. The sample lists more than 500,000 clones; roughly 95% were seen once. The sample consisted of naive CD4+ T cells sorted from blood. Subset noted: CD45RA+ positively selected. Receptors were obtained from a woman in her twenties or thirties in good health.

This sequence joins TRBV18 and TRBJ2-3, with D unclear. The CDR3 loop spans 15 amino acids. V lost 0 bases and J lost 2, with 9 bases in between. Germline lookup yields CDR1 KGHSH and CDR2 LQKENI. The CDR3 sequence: CASSPPSDATDTQYF. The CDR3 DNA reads TGTGCCAGCTCACCACCGTCGGACGCCACAGATACGCAGTATTTT.

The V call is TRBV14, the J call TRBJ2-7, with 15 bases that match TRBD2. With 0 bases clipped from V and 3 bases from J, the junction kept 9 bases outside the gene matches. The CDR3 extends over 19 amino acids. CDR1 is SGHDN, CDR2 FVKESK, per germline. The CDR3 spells CASSQDRGTSGRRNYEQYF. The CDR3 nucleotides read TGTGCCAGCAGCCAAGATCGGGGGACTAGCGGGAGGCGTAACTACGAGCAGTACTTC.

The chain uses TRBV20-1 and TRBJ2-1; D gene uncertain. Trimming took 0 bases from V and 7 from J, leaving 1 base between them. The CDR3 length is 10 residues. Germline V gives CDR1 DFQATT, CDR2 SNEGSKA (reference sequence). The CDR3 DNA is TGCAGTGCTAGAGAAAATGAGCAGTTCTTC. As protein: CSARENEQFF.

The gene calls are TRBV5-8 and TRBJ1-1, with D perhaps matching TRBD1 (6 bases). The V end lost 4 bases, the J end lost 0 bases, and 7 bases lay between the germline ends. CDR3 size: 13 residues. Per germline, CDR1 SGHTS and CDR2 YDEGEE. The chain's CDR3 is CASSGQLNTEAFF. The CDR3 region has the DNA TGTGCCAGCAGCGGACAGCTGAACACTGAAGCTTTCTTT.

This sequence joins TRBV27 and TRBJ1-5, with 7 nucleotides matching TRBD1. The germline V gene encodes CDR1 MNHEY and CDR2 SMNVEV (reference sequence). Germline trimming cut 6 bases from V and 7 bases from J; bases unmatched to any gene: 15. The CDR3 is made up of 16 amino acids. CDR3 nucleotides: TGTGCCAGCAGGAAGTTCGGACAGGAGGTAGGCCAGCCCCAGCATTTT. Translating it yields CASRKFGQEVGQPQHF.

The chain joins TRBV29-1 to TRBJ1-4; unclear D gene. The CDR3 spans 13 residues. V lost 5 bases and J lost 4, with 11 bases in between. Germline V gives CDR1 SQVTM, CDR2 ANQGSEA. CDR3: CSVLGDDNEKLFF. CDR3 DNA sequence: TGCAGCGTTCTAGGAGACGATAATGAAAAACTGTTTTTT.

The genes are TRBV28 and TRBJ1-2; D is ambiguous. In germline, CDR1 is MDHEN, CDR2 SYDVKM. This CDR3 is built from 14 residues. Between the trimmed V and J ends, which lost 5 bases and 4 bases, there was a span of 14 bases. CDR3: CASSPPRTVYGYTF. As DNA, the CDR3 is TGTGCCAGCAGTCCCCCTAGGACCGTCTATGGCTACACCTTC.

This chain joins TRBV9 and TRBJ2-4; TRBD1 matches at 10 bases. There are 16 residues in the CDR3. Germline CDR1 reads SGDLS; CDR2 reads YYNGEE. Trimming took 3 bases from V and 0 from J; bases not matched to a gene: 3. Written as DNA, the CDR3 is TGTGCCAGCAGCGGAGACAGGGGGCTAGCCAAAAACATTCAGTACTTC. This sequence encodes CASSGDRGLAKNIQYF.

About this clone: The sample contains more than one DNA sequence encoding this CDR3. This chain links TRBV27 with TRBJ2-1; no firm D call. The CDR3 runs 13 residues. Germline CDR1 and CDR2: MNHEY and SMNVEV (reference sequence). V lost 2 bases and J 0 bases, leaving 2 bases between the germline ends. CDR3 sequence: CASSLSSYNEQFF. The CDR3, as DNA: TGTGCCAGCAGTTTAAGCTCCTACAATGAGCAGTTCTTC.

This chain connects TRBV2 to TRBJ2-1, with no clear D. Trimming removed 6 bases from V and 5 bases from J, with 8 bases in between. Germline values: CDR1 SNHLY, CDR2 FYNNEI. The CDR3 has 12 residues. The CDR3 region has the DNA TGTGCCAGCAGCCTGGACGACAATGAGCAGTTCTTC. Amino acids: CASSLDDNEQFF.

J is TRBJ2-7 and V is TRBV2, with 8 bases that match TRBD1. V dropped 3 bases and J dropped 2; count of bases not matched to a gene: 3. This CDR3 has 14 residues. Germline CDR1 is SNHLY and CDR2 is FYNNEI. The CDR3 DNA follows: TGTGCCAGCAGTGAGTCGACAGGGGCCTACGAGCAGTACTTC. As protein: CASSESTGAYEQYF.

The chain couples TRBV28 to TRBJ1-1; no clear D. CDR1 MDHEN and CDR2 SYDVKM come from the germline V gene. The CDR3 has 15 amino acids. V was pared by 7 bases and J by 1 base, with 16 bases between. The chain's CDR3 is CASIVVAKKNTEAFF. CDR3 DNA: TGTGCCAGCATTGTGGTGGCGAAAAAGAACACTGAAGCTTTCTTT.

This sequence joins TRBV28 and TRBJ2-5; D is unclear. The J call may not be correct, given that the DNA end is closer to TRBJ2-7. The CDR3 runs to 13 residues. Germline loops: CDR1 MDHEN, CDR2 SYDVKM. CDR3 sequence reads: CASSLIWTYEQYF. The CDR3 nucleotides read TGTGCCAGCAGTTTAATTTGGACCTACGAGCAGTACTTC.

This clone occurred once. The CDR3 region is CASNILSGSSTDTQYF. Written as DNA, the CDR3 is TGTGCCAGCAATATACTTAGCGGATCTAGCACAGATACGCAGTATTTT. The chain combines TRBV7-9 with TRBJ2-3; perhaps TRBD2 as D (6 bases). Germline CDR1 and CDR2: SEHNR and FQNEAQ (reference sequence). V lost 7 bases and J 0 bases, leaving 17 bases between the germline ends. This CDR3 is 16 amino acids long. The full variable domain, with the rest looked up from reference TRBV7-9 and TRBJ2-3, is DTGVSQNPRHKITKRGQNVTFRCDPISEHNRLYWYRQTLGQGPEFLTYFQNEAQLEKSRLLSDRFSAERPKGSFSTLEIQRTEQGDSAMYLCASNILSGSSTDTQYFGPGTRLTVL.

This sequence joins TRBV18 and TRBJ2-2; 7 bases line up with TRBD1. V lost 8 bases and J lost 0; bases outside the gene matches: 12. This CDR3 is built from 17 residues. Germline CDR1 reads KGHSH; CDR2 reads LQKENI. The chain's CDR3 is CASPMPGQTSNTGELFF. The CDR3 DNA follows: TGTGCCAGCCCCATGCCGGGACAGACTTCGAACACCGGGGAGCTGTTTTTT.